This T cell receptor (beta chain) was profiled in a study of T cells in Graves' hyperthyroidism and ophthalmopathy. Study summary: Peripheral blood collection took place at initial diagnosis, before any treatment.

V gave up 7 bases and J gave up 3 bases, with 10 bases separating them. There are 13 residues in the CDR3. Germline lookup yields CDR1 SGHRS and CDR2 YFSETQ. Lactation, pregnancy, other autoimmune disease or uncontrolled infection excluded patients. Notes on the study in general: In the blood, most expanded thyroid clonotypes above 0.001 appeared as well.

This clonotype was seen more than once but under ten times. As yet, its antigen is unknown. The CDR3 regions of TCR beta were amplified from RNA transcripts. A first-round RT-PCR of the TCR CDR3 used the HTBI primer set. TCRdb re-called the multiplex PCR reads through MiXCR, storing one row per CDR3 protein. The data contain hundreds of thousands of distinct CDR3 sequences, 15% of them singletons. The sequenced sample was blood. J is TRBJ1-4 and V is TRBV5-1; a weak D match, TRBD1 (5 bases). The clonotype was recovered from a woman aged 60 to 75 with Graves' ophthalmopathy. This CDR3 is CASAETANEKLFF. The CDR3 DNA reads as TGCGCCAGCGCCGAGACAGCTAATGAAAAACTGTTTTTT.